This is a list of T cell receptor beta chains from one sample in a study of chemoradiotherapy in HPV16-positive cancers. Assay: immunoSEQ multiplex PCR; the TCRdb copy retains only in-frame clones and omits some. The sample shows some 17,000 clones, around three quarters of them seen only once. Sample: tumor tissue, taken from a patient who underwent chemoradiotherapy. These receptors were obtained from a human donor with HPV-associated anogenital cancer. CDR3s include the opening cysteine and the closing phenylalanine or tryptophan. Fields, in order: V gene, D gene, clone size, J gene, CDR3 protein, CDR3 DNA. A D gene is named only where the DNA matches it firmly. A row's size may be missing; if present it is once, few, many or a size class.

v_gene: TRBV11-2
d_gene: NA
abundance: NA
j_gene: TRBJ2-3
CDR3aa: CASSLPSGAGDTQYF
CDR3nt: TGTGCCAGCAGCTTACCGTCGGGAGCGGGAGATACGCAGTATTTT

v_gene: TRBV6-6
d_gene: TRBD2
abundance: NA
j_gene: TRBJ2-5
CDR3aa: CASSSPGLARETQYF
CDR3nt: TGTGCCAGCAGTTCCCCGGGACTAGCCCGGGAGACCCAGTACTTC

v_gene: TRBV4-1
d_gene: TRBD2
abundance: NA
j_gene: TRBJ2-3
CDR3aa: CASSPQREGPDTQYF
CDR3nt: TGCGCCAGCAGCCCCCAGCGGGAGGGCCCGGATACGCAGTATTTT

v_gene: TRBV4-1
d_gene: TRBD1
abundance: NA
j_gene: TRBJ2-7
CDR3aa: CASSQDWPGGSYEQYF
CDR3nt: TGCGCCAGCAGCCAAGATTGGCCAGGGGGCTCCTACGAGCAGTACTTC

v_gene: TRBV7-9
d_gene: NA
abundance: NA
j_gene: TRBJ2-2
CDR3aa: CASCWDAGELFF
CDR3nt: TGTGCCAGCTGTTGGGACGCCGGGGAGCTGTTTTTT

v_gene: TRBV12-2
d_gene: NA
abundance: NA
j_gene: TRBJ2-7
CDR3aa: CASRLAGGRWVGPYEQYF
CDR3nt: TGTGCAAGTCGCTTAGCGGGGGGGAGGTGGGTTGGGCCCTACGAGCAGTACTTC

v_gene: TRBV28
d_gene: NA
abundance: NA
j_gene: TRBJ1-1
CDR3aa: CASSRGDLNTEAFF
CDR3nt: TGTGCCAGCAGTCGGGGGGATCTGAACACTGAAGCTTTCTTT

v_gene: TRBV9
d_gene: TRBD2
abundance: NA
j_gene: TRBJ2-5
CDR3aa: CASSRIGTSNQETQYF
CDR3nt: TGTGCCAGCAGTCGGATCGGGACTAGTAATCAAGAGACCCAGTACTTC

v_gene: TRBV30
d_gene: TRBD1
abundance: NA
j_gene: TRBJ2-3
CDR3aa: CAWSLGQDTDTQYF
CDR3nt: TGTGCCTGGAGCCTAGGACAGGACACAGATACGCAGTATTTT

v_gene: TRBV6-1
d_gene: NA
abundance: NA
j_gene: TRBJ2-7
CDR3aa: CASSVAVGAGDSYEQYF
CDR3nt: TGTGCCAGCAGTGTCGCCGTAGGAGCAGGCGACTCCTACGAGCAGTACTTC

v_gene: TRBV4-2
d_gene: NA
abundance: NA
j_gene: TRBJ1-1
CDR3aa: CASSSPGPRNTEAFF
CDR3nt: TGTGCCAGCAGCTCCCCGGGTCCCAGGAACACTGAAGCTTTCTTT

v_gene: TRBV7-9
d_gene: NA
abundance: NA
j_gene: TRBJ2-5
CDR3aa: CASSLSRETQYF
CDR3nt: TGTGCCAGCAGCTTATCCAGAGAGACCCAGTACTTC

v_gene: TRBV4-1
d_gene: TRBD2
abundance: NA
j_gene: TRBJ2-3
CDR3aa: CASSQRDRTSGMDTQYF
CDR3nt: TGCGCCAGCAGCCAAAGGGACAGGACTAGCGGGATGGATACGCAGTATTTT

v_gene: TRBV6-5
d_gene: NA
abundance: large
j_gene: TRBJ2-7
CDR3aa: CASSGGGLSYEQYF
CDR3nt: TGTGCCAGCAGTGGGGGGGGCCTATCCTACGAGCAGTACTTC

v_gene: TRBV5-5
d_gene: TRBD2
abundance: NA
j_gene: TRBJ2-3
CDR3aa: CASSWGTSGRVNTDTQYF
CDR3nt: TGTGCCAGCAGCTGGGGGACTAGCGGGAGAGTTAACACAGATACGCAGTATTTT

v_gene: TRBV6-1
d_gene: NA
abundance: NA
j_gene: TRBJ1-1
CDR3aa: CASSDDSEGIPWEAFF
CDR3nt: TGTGCCAGCAGTGACGACTCGGAAGGCATTCCTTGGGAAGCTTTCTTT

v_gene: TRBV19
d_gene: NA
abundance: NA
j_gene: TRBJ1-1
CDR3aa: CASSPTGGYTEAFF
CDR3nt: TGTGCCAGTAGCCCCACGGGTGGGTACACTGAAGCTTTCTTT

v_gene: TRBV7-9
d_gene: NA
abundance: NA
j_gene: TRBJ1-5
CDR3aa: CASSLYQGNPNQPQHF
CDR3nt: TGTGCCAGCAGCTTATATCAGGGGAACCCCAATCAGCCCCAGCATTTT

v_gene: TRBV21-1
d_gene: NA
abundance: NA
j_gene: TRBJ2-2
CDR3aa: CASSKLKDTTNTGELFF
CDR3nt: TGTGCCAGCAGCAAACTTAAAGACACCACGAACACCGGGGAGCTGTTTTTT

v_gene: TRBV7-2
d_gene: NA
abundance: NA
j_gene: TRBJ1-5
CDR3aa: CASSLRLGGLEPQHF
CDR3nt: TGTGCCAGCAGCTTAAGGTTAGGGGGACTGGAGCCCCAGCATTTT

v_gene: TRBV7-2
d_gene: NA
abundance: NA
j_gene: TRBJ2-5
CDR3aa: CASSSGQGFPQYF
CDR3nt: TGTGCCAGCAGCTCGGGACAAGGATTTCCCCAGTACTTC

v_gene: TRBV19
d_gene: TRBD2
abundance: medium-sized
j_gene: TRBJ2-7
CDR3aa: CASSNPGTSTYEQYF
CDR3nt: TGTGCCAGTAGTAATCCCGGGACTAGCACCTACGAGCAGTACTTC

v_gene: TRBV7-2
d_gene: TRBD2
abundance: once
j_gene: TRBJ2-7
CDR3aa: CASSLGTSGRAAREQYF
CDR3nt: TGTGCCAGCAGCTTAGGGACTAGCGGGAGGGCCGCGAGAGAGCAGTACTTC

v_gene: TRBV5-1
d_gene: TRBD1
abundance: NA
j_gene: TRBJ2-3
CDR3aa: CASSPGQSTDTQYF
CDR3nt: TGCGCCAGCAGCCCGGGACAGAGCACAGATACGCAGTATTTT

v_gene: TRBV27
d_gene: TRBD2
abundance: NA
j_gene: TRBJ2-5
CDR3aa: CASSNGIAGQWGTQYF
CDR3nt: TGTGCCAGCAGCAACGGGATAGCGGGCCAATGGGGGACCCAGTACTTC

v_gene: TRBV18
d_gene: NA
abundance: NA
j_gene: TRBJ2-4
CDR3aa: CASSPEDREGWNAKNIQYF
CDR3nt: TGTGCCAGCTCACCAGAGGACAGGGAGGGATGGAATGCCAAAAACATTCAGTACTTC